The clone carrying this T cell receptor beta chain was detected ten times or more. J lost 4 bases, V lost 2 bases, and 5 bases had no gene match. The CDR3 contains 15 residues. The germline CDR1 and CDR2 sequences are LGHNA and YSLEER. This entry comes from a study of T cells after yellow fever vaccination. Study-wide results and caveats: Re-detected after boosting: most primary clones, almost 98% of CD4 and 75% to 90% of CD8. In FACS-sorted repertoires, abundant clonotypes from the bulk population could appear as contaminants. A weaker but faster secondary response was observed, peaking on day 5 versus 15. Just a small share of clonotypes turned up in the CD4 compartment as well as the CD8 compartment.

A single record per CDR3 protein comes from TCRdb applying MiXCR to the 5' RACE reads. The sample lists about 45,000 distinct CDR3 sequences; 6.8% were seen once. Sequenced here: CD8+ T cells not binding an NS4B(214-222) dextramer, sorted from PBMCs, sampled 45 days after the yellow fever booster vaccination. V is TRBV4-3 and J is TRBJ2-1, with TRBD2 matching over 7 bases. The TCR sequence derives from a man under 40 who received the YFV17D yellow fever vaccine. The CDR3 DNA is TGCGCCAGCAGCCAATGGAGCGGGGAATACAATGAGCAGTTCTTC. Protein: CASSQWSGEYNEQFF.